This T cell receptor (beta chain) was sequenced for a study of T cell responses to AZD1222 COVID-19 vaccine. Profiling relied on immunoSEQ multiplex PCR, and the TCRdb table lists in-frame clones only, not all of them. The sample lists roughly 100,000 clones; roughly 83% were seen once. The clonotype comes from an adult in good health. The specimen comprised peripheral blood, sampled on day 0 of AZD1222 vaccination.

CDR3: CAWSVRAEAFF. CDR3 DNA sequence: TGTGCCTGGAGTGTACGCGCTGAAGCTTTCTTT. The V call is TRBV30, the J call TRBJ1-1; D is ambiguous. The germline V gene encodes CDR1 GTSNPN and CDR2 SVGIG (reference sequence). The CDR3 has 11 amino acids. Trimming removed 0 bases from V and 6 bases from J, with 5 bases in between.